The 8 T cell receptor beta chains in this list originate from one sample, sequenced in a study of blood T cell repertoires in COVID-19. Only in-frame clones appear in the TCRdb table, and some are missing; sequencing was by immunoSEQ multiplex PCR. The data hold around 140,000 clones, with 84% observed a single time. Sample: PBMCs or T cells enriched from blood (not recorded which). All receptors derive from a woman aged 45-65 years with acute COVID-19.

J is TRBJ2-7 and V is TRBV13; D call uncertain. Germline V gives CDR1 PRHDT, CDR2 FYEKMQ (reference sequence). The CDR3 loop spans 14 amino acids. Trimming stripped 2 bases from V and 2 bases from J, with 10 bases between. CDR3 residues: CASSLYNIPYEQYF. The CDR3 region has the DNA TGTGCCAGCAGCTTATATAATATCCCCTACGAGCAGTACTTC.

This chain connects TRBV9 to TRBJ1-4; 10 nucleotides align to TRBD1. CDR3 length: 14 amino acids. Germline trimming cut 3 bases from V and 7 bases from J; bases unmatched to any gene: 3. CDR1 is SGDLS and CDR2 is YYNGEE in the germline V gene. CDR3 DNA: TGTGCCAGCAGCGCCCGGGACAGGGGTGAAAAACTGTTTTTT. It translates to CASSARDRGEKLFF.

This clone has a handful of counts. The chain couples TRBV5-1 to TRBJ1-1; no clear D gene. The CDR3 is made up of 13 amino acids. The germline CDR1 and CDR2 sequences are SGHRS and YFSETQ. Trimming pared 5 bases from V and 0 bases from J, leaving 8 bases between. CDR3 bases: TGCGCCAGCAGTCATCTATTGAACACTGAAGCTTTCTTT. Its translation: CASSHLLNTEAFF.

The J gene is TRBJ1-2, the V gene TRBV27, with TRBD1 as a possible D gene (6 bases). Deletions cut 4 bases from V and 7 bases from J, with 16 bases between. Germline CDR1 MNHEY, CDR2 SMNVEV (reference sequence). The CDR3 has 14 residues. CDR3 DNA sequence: TGTGCCAGCAGTTCCTACAGGGAAAACAGTGGCTACACCTTC. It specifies CASSSYRENSGYTF.

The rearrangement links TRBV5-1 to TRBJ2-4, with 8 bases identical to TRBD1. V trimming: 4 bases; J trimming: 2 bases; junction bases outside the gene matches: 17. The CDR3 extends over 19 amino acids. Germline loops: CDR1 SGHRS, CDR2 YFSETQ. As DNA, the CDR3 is TGCGCCAGCAGCACCTTACTCGGGACAGGTAGTGAATCCAAAAACATTCAGTACTTC. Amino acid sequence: CASSTLLGTGSESKNIQYF.

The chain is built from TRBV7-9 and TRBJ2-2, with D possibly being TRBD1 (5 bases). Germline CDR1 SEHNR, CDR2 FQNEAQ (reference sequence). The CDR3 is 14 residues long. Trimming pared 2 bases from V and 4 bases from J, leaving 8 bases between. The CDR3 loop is CASSLQGVTGELFF. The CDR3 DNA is TGTGCCAGCAGCTTACAGGGCGTCACCGGGGAGCTGTTTTTT.

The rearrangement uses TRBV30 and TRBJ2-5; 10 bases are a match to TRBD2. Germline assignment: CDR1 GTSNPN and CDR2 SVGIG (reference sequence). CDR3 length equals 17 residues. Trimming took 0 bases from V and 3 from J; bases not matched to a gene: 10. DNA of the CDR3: TGTGCCTGGAGTGTATCTTTTCTAGCGGGAGTGGAAGAGACCCAGTACTTC. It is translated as CAWSVSFLAGVEETQYF.

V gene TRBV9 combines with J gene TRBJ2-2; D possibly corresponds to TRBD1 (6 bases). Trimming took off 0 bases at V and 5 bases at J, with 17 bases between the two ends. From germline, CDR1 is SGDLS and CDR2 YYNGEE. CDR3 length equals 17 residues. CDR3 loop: CASSVATGRGNTGELFF. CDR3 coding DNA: TGTGCCAGCAGCGTAGCTACAGGCAGGGGAAATACCGGGGAGCTGTTTTTT.